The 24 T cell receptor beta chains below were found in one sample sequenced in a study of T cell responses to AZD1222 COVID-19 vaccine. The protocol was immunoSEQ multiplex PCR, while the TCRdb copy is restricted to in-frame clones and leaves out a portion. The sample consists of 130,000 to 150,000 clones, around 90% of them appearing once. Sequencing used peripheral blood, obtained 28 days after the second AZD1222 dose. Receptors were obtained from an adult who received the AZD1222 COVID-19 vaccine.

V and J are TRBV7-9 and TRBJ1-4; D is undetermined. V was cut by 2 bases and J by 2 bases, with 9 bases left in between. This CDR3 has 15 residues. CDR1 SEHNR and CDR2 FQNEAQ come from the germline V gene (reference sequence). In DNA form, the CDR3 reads TGTGCCAGCAGCTTAAAATCTTCCACTAATGAAAAACTGTTTTTT. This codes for CASSLKSSTNEKLFF. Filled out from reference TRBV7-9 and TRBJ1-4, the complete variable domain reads DTGVSQNPRHKITKRGQNVTFRCDPISEHNRLYWYRQTLGQGPEFLTYFQNEAQLEKSRLLSDRFSAERPKGSFSTLEIQRTEQGDSAMYLCASSLKSSTNEKLFFGSGTQLSVL.

The CDR3 DNA sequence: TGTGCCAGTAGTATAAATCAGGGGGGAACTGAAGCTTTCTTT. Translated: CASSINQGGTEAFF. The V gene is TRBV19, the J gene TRBJ1-1, with TRBD1 matching 7 bases. The CDR3 covers 14 residues. The V segment lost 2 bases and the J segment 5 bases; nucleotides outside the gene matches: 5. Germline CDR1 LNHDA, CDR2 SQIVND (reference sequence).

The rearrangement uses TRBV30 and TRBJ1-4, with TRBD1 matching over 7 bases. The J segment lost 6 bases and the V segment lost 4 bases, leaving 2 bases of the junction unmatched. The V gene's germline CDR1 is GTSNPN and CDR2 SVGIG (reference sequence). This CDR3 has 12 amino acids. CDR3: CAWKGGDEKLFF. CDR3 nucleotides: TGTGCCTGGAAAGGGGGCGATGAAAAACTGTTTTTT.

The CDR3 sequence is CASSGFSLAGGSYNEQFF. The DNA for the CDR3 is TGTGCCAGCAGTGGCTTTAGTTTAGCGGGAGGGAGCTACAATGAGCAGTTCTTC. The chain employs TRBV6-2 or TRBV6-3 and TRBJ2-1; 11 nucleotides agree with TRBD2. Per the germline V gene, CDR1 is MNHEY and CDR2 is SVGEGT. The CDR3 spans 18 residues. The V segment lost 5 bases and the J segment 3 bases; nucleotides outside the gene matches: 12.

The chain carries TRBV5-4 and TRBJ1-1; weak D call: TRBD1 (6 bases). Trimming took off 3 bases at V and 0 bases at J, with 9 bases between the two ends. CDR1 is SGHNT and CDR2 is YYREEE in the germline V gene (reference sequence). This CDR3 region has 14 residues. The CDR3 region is CASSSGTLNTEAFF. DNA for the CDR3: TGTGCCAGCAGCTCCGGGACACTGAACACTGAAGCTTTCTTT.

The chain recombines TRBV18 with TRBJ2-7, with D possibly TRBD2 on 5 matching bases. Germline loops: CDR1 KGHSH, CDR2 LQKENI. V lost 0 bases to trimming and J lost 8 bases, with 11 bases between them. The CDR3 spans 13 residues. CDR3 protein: CASSPPGEAKQYF. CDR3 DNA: TGTGCCAGCTCACCACCCGGGGAAGCCAAGCAGTACTTC.

The CDR3 spells CASSRRGQSDSPLHF. Written as DNA, the CDR3 is TGTGCCAGCAGCCGACGTGGACAATCAGACTCACCCCTCCACTTT. The chain couples TRBV9 to TRBJ1-6; perhaps TRBD1 as D (5 bases). There are 15 residues in the CDR3. V shed 4 bases and J shed 10 bases, with 18 bases lying between them. Germline CDR1 SGDLS, CDR2 YYNGEE.

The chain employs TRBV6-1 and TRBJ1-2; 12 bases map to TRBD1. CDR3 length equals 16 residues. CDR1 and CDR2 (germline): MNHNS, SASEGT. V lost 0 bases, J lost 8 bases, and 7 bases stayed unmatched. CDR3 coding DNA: TGTGCCAGCAGTGAAGCGAATCGAGGGACAGGGGGCGGCTACACCTTC. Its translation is CASSEANRGTGGGYTF.

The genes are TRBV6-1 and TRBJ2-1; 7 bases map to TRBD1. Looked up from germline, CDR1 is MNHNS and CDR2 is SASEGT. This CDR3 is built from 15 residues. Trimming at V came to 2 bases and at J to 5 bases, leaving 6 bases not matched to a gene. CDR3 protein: CASSERTGVNNEQFF. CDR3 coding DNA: TGTGCCAGCAGTGAACGGACAGGTGTCAACAATGAGCAGTTCTTC.

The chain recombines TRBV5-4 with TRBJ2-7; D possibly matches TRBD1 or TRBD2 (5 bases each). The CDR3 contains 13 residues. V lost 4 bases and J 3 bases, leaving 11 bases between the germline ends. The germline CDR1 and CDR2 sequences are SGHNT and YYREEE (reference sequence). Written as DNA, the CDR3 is TGTGCCAGCAGCCACCGGGACGGCTACGAGCAGTACTTC. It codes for CASSHRDGYEQYF. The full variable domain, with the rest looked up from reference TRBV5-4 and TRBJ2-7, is ETGVTQSPTHLIKTRGQQVTLRCSSQSGHNTVSWYQQALGQGPQFIFQYYREEENGRGNFPPRFSGLQFPNYSSELNVNALELDDSALYLCASSHRDGYEQYFGPGTRLTVT.

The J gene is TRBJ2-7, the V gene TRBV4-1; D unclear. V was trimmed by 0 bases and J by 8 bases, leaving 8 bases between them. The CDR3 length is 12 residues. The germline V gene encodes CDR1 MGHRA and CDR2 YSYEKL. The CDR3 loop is CASSQELGKQYF. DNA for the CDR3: TGCGCCAGCAGCCAAGAATTAGGAAAGCAGTACTTC.

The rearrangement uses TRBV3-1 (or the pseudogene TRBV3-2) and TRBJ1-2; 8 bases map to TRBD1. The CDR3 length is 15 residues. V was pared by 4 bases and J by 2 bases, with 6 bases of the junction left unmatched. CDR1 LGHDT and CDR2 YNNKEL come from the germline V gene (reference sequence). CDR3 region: CASSPRDRKNYGYTF. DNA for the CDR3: TGTGCCAGCAGCCCACGGGACAGGAAGAACTATGGCTACACCTTC.

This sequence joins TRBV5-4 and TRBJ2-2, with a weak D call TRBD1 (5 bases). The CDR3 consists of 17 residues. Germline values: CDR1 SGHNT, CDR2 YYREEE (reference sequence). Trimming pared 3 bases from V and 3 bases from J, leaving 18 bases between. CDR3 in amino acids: CASSSVVGATDTGELFF. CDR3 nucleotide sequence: TGTGCCAGCAGCTCAGTCGTAGGGGCAACGGACACCGGGGAGCTGTTTTTT.

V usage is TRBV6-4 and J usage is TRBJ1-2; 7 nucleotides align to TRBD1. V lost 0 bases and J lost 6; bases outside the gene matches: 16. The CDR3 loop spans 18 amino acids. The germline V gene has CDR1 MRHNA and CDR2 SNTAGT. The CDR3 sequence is CASSDSALTGIYLDGYTF. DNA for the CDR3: TGTGCCAGCAGTGACTCGGCACTGACAGGGATCTATTTGGATGGCTACACCTTC.

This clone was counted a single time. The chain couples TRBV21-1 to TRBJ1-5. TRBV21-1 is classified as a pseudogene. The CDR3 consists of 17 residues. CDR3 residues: CASSKGCQLYSNQPQHF. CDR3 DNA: TGTGCCAGCAGCAAAGGGTGTCAGCTCTATAGCAATCAGCCCCAGCATTTT.

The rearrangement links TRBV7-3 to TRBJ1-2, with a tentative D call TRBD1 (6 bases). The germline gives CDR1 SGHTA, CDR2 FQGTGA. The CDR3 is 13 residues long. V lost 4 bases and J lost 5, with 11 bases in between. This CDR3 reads CASSSGQKYGYTF. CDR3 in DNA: TGTGCCAGCAGCTCTGGACAGAAATATGGCTACACCTTC.

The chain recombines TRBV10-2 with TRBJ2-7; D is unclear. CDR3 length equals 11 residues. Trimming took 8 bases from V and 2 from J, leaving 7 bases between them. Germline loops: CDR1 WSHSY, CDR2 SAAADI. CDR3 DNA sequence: TGCGCCAGCGCCCCGGCCTACGAGCAGTACTTC. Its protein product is CASAPAYEQYF.

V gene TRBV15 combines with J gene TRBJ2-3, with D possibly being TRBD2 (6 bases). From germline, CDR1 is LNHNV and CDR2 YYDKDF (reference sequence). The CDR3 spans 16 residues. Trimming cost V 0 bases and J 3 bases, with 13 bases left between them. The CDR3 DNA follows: TGTGCCACCAGCAGAGATCTGGGACTGGGGACAGATACGCAGTATTTT. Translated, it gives CATSRDLGLGTDTQYF.

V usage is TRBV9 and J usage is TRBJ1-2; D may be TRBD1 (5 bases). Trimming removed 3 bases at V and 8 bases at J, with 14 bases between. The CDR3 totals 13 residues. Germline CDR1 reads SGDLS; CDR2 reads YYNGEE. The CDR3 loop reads CASSERDLLGYTF. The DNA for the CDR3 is TGTGCCAGCAGCGAACGGGACCTCTTGGGCTACACCTTC.

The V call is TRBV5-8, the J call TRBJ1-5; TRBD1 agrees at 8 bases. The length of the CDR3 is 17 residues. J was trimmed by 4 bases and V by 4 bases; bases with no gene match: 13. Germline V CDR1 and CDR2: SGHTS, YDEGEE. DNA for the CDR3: TGTGCCAGCAGCGGCATCGAAGGGACAGGCCTTAATCAGCCCCAGCATTTT. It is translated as CASSGIEGTGLNQPQHF.

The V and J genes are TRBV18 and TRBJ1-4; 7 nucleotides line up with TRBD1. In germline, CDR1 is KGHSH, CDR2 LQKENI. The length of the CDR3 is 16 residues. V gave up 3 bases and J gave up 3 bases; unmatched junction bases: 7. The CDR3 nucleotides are TGTGCCAGCTCACCCACGACAGGGTCGGCTAATGAAAAACTGTTTTTT. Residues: CASSPTTGSANEKLFF.

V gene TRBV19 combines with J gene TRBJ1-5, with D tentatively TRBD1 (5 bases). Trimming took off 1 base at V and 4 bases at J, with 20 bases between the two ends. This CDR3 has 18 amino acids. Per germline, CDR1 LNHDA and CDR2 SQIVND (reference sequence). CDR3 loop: CASSIGGWAAGRNQPQHF. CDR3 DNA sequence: TGTGCCAGTAGTATAGGCGGTTGGGCCGCGGGACGGAATCAGCCCCAGCATTTT.

The CDR3 here is CASSFLLGSGRADTQYF. CDR3 bases: TGTGCCAGCAGCTTCCTTCTGGGTAGCGGGAGGGCAGATACGCAGTATTTT. V usage is TRBV3-1 (or the pseudogene TRBV3-2) and J usage is TRBJ2-3; 11 bases are a match to TRBD2. J gave up 4 bases and V 5 bases, and 11 bases lay outside the gene matches. Germline CDR1 reads LGHDT; CDR2 reads YNNKEL (reference sequence). The CDR3 consists of 17 residues.

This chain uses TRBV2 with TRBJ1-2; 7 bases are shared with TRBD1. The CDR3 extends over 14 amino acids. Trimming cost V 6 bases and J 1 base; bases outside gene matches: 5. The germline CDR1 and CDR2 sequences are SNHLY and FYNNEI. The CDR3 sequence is CASRQTGFNYGYTF. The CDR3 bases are TGTGCCAGCAGACAGACAGGGTTTAACTATGGCTACACCTTC. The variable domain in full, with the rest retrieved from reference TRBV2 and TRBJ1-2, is EPEVTQTPSHQVTQMGQEVILRCVPISNHLYFYWYRQILGQKVEFLVSFYNNEISEKSEIFDDQFSVERPDGSNFTLKIRSTKLEDSAMYFCASRQTGFNYGYTFGSGTRLTVV.